The 5 T cell receptor beta chains given below trace back to one sample, sequenced in a study of vaccination and CD4 T cells after COVID-19. Cultured CD4+ T-cell DNA underwent Oncomine TCR Beta short-read sequencing. TCRdb ran MiXCR on the PCR reads and lists one entry per CDR3 protein. The table lists roughly 15,000 distinct CDR3 sequences, around half of them singletons. The treatment is: approximately 9-day PBMC culture with coronavirus spike peptide pools or control peptides (ViraFEST assay). Their antigens are not known. The sample comprised CD4+ T cells from blood, cultured in vitro. The receptors were gathered from a human donor who had recovered from COVID-19.

The chain has TRBV7-9 and TRBJ2-7, with 8 bases identical to TRBD1. V lost 4 bases and J lost 3; bases outside the gene matches: 8. Germline V gene data show CDR1 as SEHNR and CDR2 as FQNEAQ (reference sequence). The CDR3 spans 15 residues. The chain's CDR3 is CASSSQGGLYYEQYF. The CDR3, as DNA: TGTGCCAGCAGCTCACAGGGGGGACTCTACTACGAGCAGTACTTC.

The J gene is TRBJ2-1, the V gene TRBV28, with TRBD2 matching 7 bases. The germline V gene has CDR1 MDHEN and CDR2 SYDVKM. Germline trimming cut 2 bases from V and 4 bases from J; bases unmatched to any gene: 5. The CDR3 has 15 amino acids. The CDR3 here is CASSLGRALYNEQFF. Written as DNA, the CDR3 is TGTGCCAGCAGTTTAGGGAGGGCCTTGTACAATGAGCAGTTCTTC.

This clonotype was detected only a few times. V usage is TRBV19 and J usage is TRBJ2-3; D not certain. The CDR3 consists of 13 residues. Per the germline V gene, CDR1 is LNHDA and CDR2 is SQIVND (reference sequence). Trimming took 7 bases from V and 2 from J, leaving 10 bases between them. The CDR3 spells CASMATPTDTQYF. The CDR3, as DNA: TGTGCCAGTATGGCGACTCCCACAGATACGCAGTATTTT.

This clonotype was seen more than once but under ten times. The rearrangement uses TRBV19 and TRBJ1-3; D possibly corresponds to TRBD1 (5 bases). This CDR3 spans 14 amino acids. Trimming took 2 bases from V and 7 from J, leaving 12 bases between them. CDR1 LNHDA and CDR2 SQIVND come from the germline V gene (reference sequence). The CDR3 DNA is TGTGCCAGTAGTATACCAGGGATTGGGAACACCATATATTTT. Amino acids: CASSIPGIGNTIYF.

This chain uses TRBV14 with TRBJ1-2, with no clear D. Trimming took 0 bases from V and 8 from J, leaving 10 bases between them. This CDR3 has 13 residues. Germline-derived CDR1 and CDR2 are SGHDN and FVKESK. The chain's CDR3 is CASSQDLPDGYTF. In nucleotides, the CDR3 is TGTGCCAGCAGCCAAGACCTCCCGGACGGCTACACCTTC. The complete variable domain, with remaining parts taken from reference TRBV14 and TRBJ1-2, reads EAGVTQFPSHSVIEKGQTVTLRCDPISGHDNLYWYRRVMGKEIKFLLHFVKESKQDESGMPNNRFLAERTGGTYSTLKVQPAELEDSGVYFCASSQDLPDGYTFGSGTRLTVV.